This TCR beta chain appears in the sequencing data of a study of blood T cell repertoires in COVID-19. Authors' data handling: Reference gene primers were amplified, and this amplification served to estimate nucleated cell counts. The data were produced by immunoSEQ multiplex PCR, yet TCRdb's version contains in-frame clones alone and is incomplete. V and J calls and clone size come straight from that table; D and trimming were deduced from the DNA. The top ten hold about 2.3% of the sample, which has 100,000 to 150,000 clones, about 88% seen once. The CDR3 contains 14 residues. Trimming removed 6 bases from V and 4 bases from J, with 12 bases in between. Germline V lookup: CDR1 LGHDT, CDR2 YNNKEL (reference sequence).

This chain uses TRBV3-1 (or the pseudogene TRBV3-2) with TRBJ1-4; D perhaps matches TRBD1 (6 bases). The specimen sequenced was PBMCs or T cells enriched from blood (not recorded which). This TCR was recovered from a man aged 40-49 years with acute COVID-19. The CDR3 DNA is TGTGCCAGCAGACCGACAGGAAGTAATGAAAAACTGTTTTTT. Translated: CASRPTGSNEKLFF.